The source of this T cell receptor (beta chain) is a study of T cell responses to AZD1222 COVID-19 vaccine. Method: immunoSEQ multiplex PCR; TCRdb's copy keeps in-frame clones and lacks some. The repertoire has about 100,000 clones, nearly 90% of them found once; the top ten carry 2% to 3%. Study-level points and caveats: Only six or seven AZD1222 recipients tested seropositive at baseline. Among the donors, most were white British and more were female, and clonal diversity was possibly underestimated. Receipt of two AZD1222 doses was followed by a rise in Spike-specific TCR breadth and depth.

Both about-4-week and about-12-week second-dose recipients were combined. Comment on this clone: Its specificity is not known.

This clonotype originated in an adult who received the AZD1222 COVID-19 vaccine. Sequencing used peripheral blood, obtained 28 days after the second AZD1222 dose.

CDR3: CASSYRDRDYGYTF. The CDR3, as DNA: TGTGCCAGCAGTTACCGGGACAGGGACTATGGCTACACCTTC. The chain couples TRBV6-6 to TRBJ1-2; 9 nucleotides match TRBD1. Germline CDR1 and CDR2: MNHNY and SVGAGI (reference sequence). Germline trimming cut 2 bases from V and 3 bases from J; bases unmatched to any gene: 1. There are 14 residues in the CDR3.